This T cell receptor (beta chain) was identified in a study of blood T cell repertoires in COVID-19. V gave up 2 bases and J gave up 3 bases, with 8 bases separating them. CDR3 length: 14 amino acids. In germline, CDR1 is MNHEY, CDR2 SVGEGT. Libraries were prepared by immunoSEQ multiplex PCR; TCRdb keeps only in-frame clonotypes and omits some of them. The table lists some 170,000 clones, about 90% of them singletons. Sequenced input: PBMCs or T cells enriched from blood (not recorded which). J is TRBJ2-1 and V is TRBV6-2 or TRBV6-3, with a possible D match to TRBD2 (5 bases). The receptor's source is a human donor with acute COVID-19. The donor label of this sample is uncertain. CDR3 amino acids: CASSYRGIYNEQFF. The CDR3 DNA reads TGTGCCAGCAGTTACAGAGGGATCTACAATGAGCAGTTCTTC.